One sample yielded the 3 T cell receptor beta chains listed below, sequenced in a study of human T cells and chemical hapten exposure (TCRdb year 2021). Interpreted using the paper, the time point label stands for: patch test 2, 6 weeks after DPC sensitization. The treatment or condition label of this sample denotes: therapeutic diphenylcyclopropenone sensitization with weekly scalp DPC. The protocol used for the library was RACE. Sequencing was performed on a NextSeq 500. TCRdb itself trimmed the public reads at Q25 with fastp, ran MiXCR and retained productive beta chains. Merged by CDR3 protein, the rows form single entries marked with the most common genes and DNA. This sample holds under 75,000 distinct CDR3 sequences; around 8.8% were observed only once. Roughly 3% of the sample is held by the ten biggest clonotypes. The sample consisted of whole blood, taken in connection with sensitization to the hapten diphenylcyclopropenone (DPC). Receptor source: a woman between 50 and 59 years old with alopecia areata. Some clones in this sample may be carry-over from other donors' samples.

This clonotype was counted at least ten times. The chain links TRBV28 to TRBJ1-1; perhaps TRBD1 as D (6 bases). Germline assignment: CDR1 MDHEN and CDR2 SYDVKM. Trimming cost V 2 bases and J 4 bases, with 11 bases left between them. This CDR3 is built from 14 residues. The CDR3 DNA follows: TGTGCCAGCAGTTTAGACCCCAGGGGCACTGAAGCTTTCTTT. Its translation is CASSLDPRGTEAFF.

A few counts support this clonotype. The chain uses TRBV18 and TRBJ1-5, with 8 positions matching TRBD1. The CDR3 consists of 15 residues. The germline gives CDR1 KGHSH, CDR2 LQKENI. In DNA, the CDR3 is TGTCCCGACAGGGGTGATGTCTATAGCAATCAGCCCCAGCATTTT. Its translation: CPDRGDVYSNQPQHF.

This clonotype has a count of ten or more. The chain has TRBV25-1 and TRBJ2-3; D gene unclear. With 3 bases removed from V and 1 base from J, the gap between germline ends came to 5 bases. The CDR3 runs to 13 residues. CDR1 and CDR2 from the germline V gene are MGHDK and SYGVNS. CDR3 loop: CASSDGGTDTQYF. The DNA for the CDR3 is TGTGCCAGCAGTGACGGCGGCACAGATACGCAGTATTTT.